The 28 T cell receptor beta chains listed next were all sequenced from one sample in a study of T cell repertoires in cytomegalovirus infection. Each CDR3 protein is one row after TCRdb ran MiXCR on the reads. The sample yields 700,000 to 950,000 distinct CDR3 sequences, around a third seen once. Which antigens these TCRs recognize remains unknown. This sample comprised cultured CD8+ T cells from PBMCs, obtained from culture after CMV antigen stimulation. These receptors all come from a human donor in good health (CMV status not recorded). Some clones in this sample may be carry-over from other donors' samples.

This clonotype has a handful of counts. The chain is built from TRBV7-9 and TRBJ2-7; 9 bases fit TRBD1. The ends lost 6 bases at V and 0 bases at J; junction bases unmatched: 9. The CDR3 contains 16 residues. Per the germline V gene, CDR1 is SEHNR and CDR2 is FQNEAQ (reference sequence). CDR3 coding DNA: TGTGCCAGCAGAGGGACAGGGTCCCCTAGCTCCTACGAGCAGTACTTC. The encoded protein is CASRGTGSPSSYEQYF.

This clonotype was detected a few times. The J gene is TRBJ2-2, the V gene TRBV6-2 or TRBV6-3; possible D gene TRBD2, 6 bases. Trimming cost V 6 bases and J 0 bases, with 14 bases left between them. The CDR3 has 16 residues. Germline CDR1 reads MNHEY; CDR2 reads SVGEGT. The CDR3, as DNA: TGTGCCAGCAGGGGTACTAGCAGAGCGAACACCGGGGAGCTGTTTTTT. This sequence encodes CASRGTSRANTGELFF.

The J gene is TRBJ1-5, the V gene TRBV15; D not resolved. CDR1 is LNHNV, CDR2 YYDKDF, per germline (reference sequence). V was pared by 0 bases and J by 5 bases, with 11 bases between. CDR3 length: 15 residues. The CDR3 protein is CATSRDSGGHQPQHF. The CDR3 nucleotides are TGTGCCACCAGCAGAGATAGTGGAGGCCATCAGCCCCAGCATTTT. The entire variable domain, with the rest obtained from reference TRBV15 and TRBJ1-5, is as follows: DAMVIQNPRYQVTQFGKPVTLSCSQTLNHNVMYWYQQKSSQAPKLLFHYYDKDFNNEADTPDNFQSRRPNTSFCFLDIRSPGLGDTAMYLCATSRDSGGHQPQHFGDGTRLSIL.

This sequence joins TRBV7-8 and TRBJ1-2; D remains ambiguous. CDR1 and CDR2 from the germline V gene are SGHVS and FQNEAQ. This CDR3 has 13 residues. V was shortened by 0 bases and J by 6 bases, with 8 bases between the two germline ends. DNA for the CDR3: TGTGCCAGCAGCTTAGCGCGGAAAGATGGCTACACCTTC. It is translated as CASSLARKDGYTF.

The chain has TRBV7-9 and TRBJ2-1; the match to TRBD1 covers 7 bases. V dropped 4 bases and J dropped 3; count of bases not matched to a gene: 9. CDR3 length equals 16 residues. Germline lookup yields CDR1 SEHNR and CDR2 FQNEAQ (reference sequence). As DNA, the CDR3 is TGTGCCAGCAGCTCCCGGACAGGCCTTAACTACAATGAGCAGTTCTTC. This codes for CASSSRTGLNYNEQFF.

The chain couples TRBV10-3 to TRBJ2-1; tentatively, D is TRBD1 or TRBD2 (6 bases each). Germline lookup yields CDR1 ENHRY and CDR2 SYGVKD. This CDR3 contains 14 residues. Trimming pared 4 bases from V and 10 bases from J, leaving 17 bases between. The chain's CDR3 is CAISAAPGDREQFF. The CDR3 nucleotides read TGTGCCATCAGTGCGGCCCCGGGAGACAGGGAGCAGTTCTTC.

The V gene is TRBV27, the J gene TRBJ1-1, with 8 bases fitting TRBD1. The CDR3 runs 14 residues. The germline gives CDR1 MNHEY, CDR2 SMNVEV (reference sequence). V lost 2 bases, J lost 4 bases, and 3 bases stayed unmatched. The CDR3 sequence is CASSLTQGVTEAFF. In DNA form, the CDR3 reads TGTGCCAGCAGTTTAACACAGGGGGTCACTGAAGCTTTCTTT.

This clonotype was counted many times. The junction departs from germline at one end; a sequencing error may be responsible. The chain is built from TRBV7-2 and TRBJ1-4; D ambiguous. Germline assignment: CDR1 SGHTA and CDR2 FQGNSA. The CDR3 length is 8 residues. CDR3 bases: TGTGCCAGCAGCCCTACCAATTTT. This sequence encodes CASSPTNF.

The CDR3 DNA follows: TGTGCCAGCAGCGGGGGACCGTCTCACGAGCAGTACGTC. This gives the protein CASSGGPSHEQYV. The chain joins TRBV5-6 to TRBJ2-7; either TRBD1 or TRBD2 may fit D (5 bases each). Germline V gives CDR1 SGHDT, CDR2 YYEEEE. This CDR3 contains 13 residues. The V end lost 4 bases, the J end lost 5 bases, and 13 bases lay between the germline ends.

In this sample, this clonotype turned up many times. The chain joins TRBV6-1 to TRBJ2-6, with TRBD1 identical over 11 bases. Germline CDR1 and CDR2: MNHNS and SASEGT. The V segment lost 5 bases and the J segment 4 bases; nucleotides outside the gene matches: 7. There are 17 residues in the CDR3. CDR3 loop: CASSWTGGATGANVLTF. The CDR3 DNA reads TGTGCCAGCAGTTGGACAGGGGGCGCGACCGGGGCCAACGTCCTGACTTTC.

The rearrangement links TRBV27 to TRBJ2-3; 7 positions agree with TRBD2. The CDR3 has 15 residues. V shed 4 bases, J shed 2 bases, and the junction held 6 bases outside the gene matches. Germline loops: CDR1 MNHEY, CDR2 SMNVEV (reference sequence). The CDR3 DNA reads TGTGCCAGCAGTTGGGGACTAACAGCCACAGATACGCAGTATTTT. Its protein product is CASSWGLTATDTQYF.

This clonotype was recorded a few times. The V and J genes are TRBV3-1 and TRBJ2-7; D unresolved. The CDR3 totals 12 residues. The germline V and J ends were trimmed by 1 base and 3 bases, with 4 bases remaining between them. Germline lookup yields CDR1 LGHDT and CDR2 YNNKEL (reference sequence). The CDR3 sequence: CASSQGIYEQYF. DNA for the CDR3: TGTGCCAGCAGCCAAGGCATCTACGAGCAGTACTTC.

This chain connects TRBV19 to TRBJ2-7; 7 positions match TRBD2. The trim removed 3 bases at V and 1 base at J, leaving 3 bases unmatched. From germline, CDR1 is LNHDA and CDR2 SQIVND (reference sequence). This CDR3 has 14 residues. Here the CDR3 reads CASSMSSGSYEQYF. In DNA, the CDR3 is TGTGCCAGTAGTATGTCTAGCGGATCCTACGAGCAGTACTTC.

The chain is built from TRBV6-5 and TRBJ2-1; no clear D gene. Trimming shortened V by 0 bases and J by 7 bases, and 10 bases separated the two germline ends. The CDR3 runs to 14 residues. Germline values: CDR1 MNHEY, CDR2 SVGAGI. The chain's CDR3 is CASSYSTSQNEQFF. The CDR3 DNA is TGTGCCAGCAGTTACTCCACCAGTCAAAATGAGCAGTTCTTC.

This sequence joins TRBV13 and TRBJ2-3; D is perhaps TRBD1 or TRBD2 (5 bases each). Trimming shortened V by 5 bases and J by 3 bases, and 15 bases separated the two germline ends. The germline V gene encodes CDR1 PRHDT and CDR2 FYEKMQ (reference sequence). The CDR3 spans 15 residues. The CDR3 region is CASSQEGKGTDTQYF. CDR3 in DNA: TGTGCCAGCAGCCAAGAGGGAAAGGGGACAGATACGCAGTATTTT.

This clonotype was found a few times. The rearrangement links TRBV6-5 to TRBJ2-1; 8 bases fit TRBD2. This CDR3 comprises 16 residues. V gave up 2 bases and J gave up 4 bases; unmatched junction bases: 7. Germline CDR1 MNHEY, CDR2 SVGAGI. The CDR3 coding sequence is TGTGCCAGCAGTTACCCGAGCTCGGGGGGGTACAATGAGCAGTTCTTC. Encoded protein: CASSYPSSGGYNEQFF.

The rearrangement joins TRBV19 to TRBJ2-2; 13 bases align to TRBD2. Germline CDR1 and CDR2: LNHDA and SQIVND (reference sequence). The J segment lost 1 base and the V segment lost 7 bases, leaving 3 bases of the junction unmatched. The CDR3 loop spans 16 amino acids. CDR3 coding DNA: TGTGCCAGTATTGGGACTAGCGGGGAGAACACCGGGGAGCTGTTTTTT. This codes for CASIGTSGENTGELFF.

For this clonotype: This sequence may be a read error, since a much larger clone differs from it by one base. The genes are TRBV5-1 and TRBJ1-1; possibly TRBD1 for D (6 bases). CDR3 length equals 16 residues. CDR1 is SGHRS, CDR2 YFSETQ, per germline. CDR3 amino acids: CANSLDGGTEGLEAFF. The CDR3 DNA is TGCGCCAACAGCTTGGATGGGGGCACTGAAGGGCTTGAAGCTTTCTTT.

The chain couples TRBV12-5 to TRBJ2-2; either TRBD1 or TRBD2 may supply D (7 bases each). Trimming removed 6 bases at V and 3 bases at J, with 14 bases between. The CDR3 is made up of 15 amino acids. Germline V lookup: CDR1 LGHNT, CDR2 FRNRAP. The CDR3 is CASGRQGGDTGELFF. The CDR3 region has the DNA TGTGCTAGTGGAAGACAGGGAGGGGACACCGGGGAGCTGTTTTTT.

The V and J genes are TRBV15 and TRBJ2-2; D remains unclear. This CDR3 is 17 amino acids long. V lost 0 bases, J lost 0 bases, and 11 bases lay in between. CDR1 is LNHNV and CDR2 is YYDKDF in the germline V gene (reference sequence). The CDR3 DNA reads TGTGCCACCAGCAGAGATGTCGCCGTGACGAACACCGGGGAGCTGTTTTTT. Encoded protein: CATSRDVAVTNTGELFF.

The chain joins TRBV7-6 to TRBJ2-1; 7 nucleotides match TRBD1. The germline V gene encodes CDR1 SGHVS and CDR2 FNYEAQ. J gave up 7 bases and V 4 bases, and 7 bases lay outside the gene matches. The CDR3 runs 14 residues. The CDR3 DNA reads as TGTGCCAGCAGCTCCCGGGACAGCAAAAATGAGCAGTTCTTC. It translates to CASSSRDSKNEQFF.

This rearrangement joins TRBV12-3 or TRBV12-4 to TRBJ2-2, with D possibly TRBD2 on 6 matching bases. The CDR3 is 13 residues long. Trimming pared 11 bases from V and 1 base from J, leaving 11 bases between. The CDR3, as DNA: TGTGCCGGCTCTAGCGTGAACACCGGGGAGCTGTTTTTT. This codes for CAGSSVNTGELFF.

This clonotype was seen only a few times. The gene calls are TRBV9 and TRBJ2-2, with D perhaps TRBD1 or TRBD2 (6 bases each). Looked up from germline, CDR1 is SGDLS and CDR2 is YYNGEE. Trimming stripped 0 bases from V and 6 bases from J, with 18 bases between. The CDR3 is 17 amino acids. The CDR3 reads CASSVGGGTGKSGELFF. The CDR3 DNA reads TGTGCCAGCAGCGTAGGGGGAGGAACAGGGAAATCCGGGGAGCTGTTTTTT.

A remark on this clonotype: The junction differs from germline at one of its ends, possibly a read error. The rearrangement uses TRBV5-6 and TRBJ1-5; D perhaps matches TRBD1 (6 bases). Germline V lookup: CDR1 SGHDT, CDR2 YYEEEE. This CDR3 has 16 amino acids. This CDR3 is CVSSLGGGGAYQPQHF. The CDR3 DNA reads as TGTGTCAGCAGCTTGGGGGGAGGGGGGGCATATCAGCCCCAGCATTTT.

This clonotype appeared a few times. The chain has TRBV7-9 and TRBJ1-2; 9 nucleotides line up with TRBD1. Germline V lookup: CDR1 SEHNR, CDR2 FQNEAQ (reference sequence). V lost 5 bases and J lost 4; bases outside the gene matches: 5. The length of the CDR3 is 14 residues. CDR3 sequence: CASSRTGEFYGYTF. For the CDR3, the DNA is TGTGCCAGCAGCCGGACAGGGGAATTCTATGGCTACACCTTC.

CDR3 DNA sequence: TGTGCCAGCAGCTTAGCCCTAACAGGGGCGGTCACTGAAGCTTTCTTT. It codes for CASSLALTGAVTEAFF. The chain uses TRBV7-6 and TRBJ1-1, with 7 bases matching TRBD1. CDR1 and CDR2 (germline): SGHVS, FNYEAQ. V lost 0 bases, J lost 4 bases, and 8 bases stayed unmatched. The length of the CDR3 is 16 residues.

This chain links TRBV12-5 with TRBJ2-1; D is unclear. Germline V lookup: CDR1 LGHNT, CDR2 FRNRAP. The CDR3 is made up of 13 amino acids. V was trimmed by 5 bases and J by 2 bases, leaving 7 bases between them. The CDR3 nucleotides read TGTGCTAGTGGTAGTCTACCCTACAATGAGCAGTTCTTC. Protein: CASGSLPYNEQFF.

Points on this clonotype: With a much larger clone just one base away, this may be a read error. J is TRBJ2-2 and V is TRBV7-6; TRBD1 aligns across 7 bases. CDR3 size: 14 residues. Germline-derived CDR1 and CDR2 are SGHVS and FNYEAQ. V lost 5 bases and J lost 4; bases outside the gene matches: 4. CDR3 in amino acids: CASSIGQATGELFF. The CDR3 nucleotides are TGTGCCAGCAGCATCGGACAGGCCACCGGGGAGCTGTTTTTT.